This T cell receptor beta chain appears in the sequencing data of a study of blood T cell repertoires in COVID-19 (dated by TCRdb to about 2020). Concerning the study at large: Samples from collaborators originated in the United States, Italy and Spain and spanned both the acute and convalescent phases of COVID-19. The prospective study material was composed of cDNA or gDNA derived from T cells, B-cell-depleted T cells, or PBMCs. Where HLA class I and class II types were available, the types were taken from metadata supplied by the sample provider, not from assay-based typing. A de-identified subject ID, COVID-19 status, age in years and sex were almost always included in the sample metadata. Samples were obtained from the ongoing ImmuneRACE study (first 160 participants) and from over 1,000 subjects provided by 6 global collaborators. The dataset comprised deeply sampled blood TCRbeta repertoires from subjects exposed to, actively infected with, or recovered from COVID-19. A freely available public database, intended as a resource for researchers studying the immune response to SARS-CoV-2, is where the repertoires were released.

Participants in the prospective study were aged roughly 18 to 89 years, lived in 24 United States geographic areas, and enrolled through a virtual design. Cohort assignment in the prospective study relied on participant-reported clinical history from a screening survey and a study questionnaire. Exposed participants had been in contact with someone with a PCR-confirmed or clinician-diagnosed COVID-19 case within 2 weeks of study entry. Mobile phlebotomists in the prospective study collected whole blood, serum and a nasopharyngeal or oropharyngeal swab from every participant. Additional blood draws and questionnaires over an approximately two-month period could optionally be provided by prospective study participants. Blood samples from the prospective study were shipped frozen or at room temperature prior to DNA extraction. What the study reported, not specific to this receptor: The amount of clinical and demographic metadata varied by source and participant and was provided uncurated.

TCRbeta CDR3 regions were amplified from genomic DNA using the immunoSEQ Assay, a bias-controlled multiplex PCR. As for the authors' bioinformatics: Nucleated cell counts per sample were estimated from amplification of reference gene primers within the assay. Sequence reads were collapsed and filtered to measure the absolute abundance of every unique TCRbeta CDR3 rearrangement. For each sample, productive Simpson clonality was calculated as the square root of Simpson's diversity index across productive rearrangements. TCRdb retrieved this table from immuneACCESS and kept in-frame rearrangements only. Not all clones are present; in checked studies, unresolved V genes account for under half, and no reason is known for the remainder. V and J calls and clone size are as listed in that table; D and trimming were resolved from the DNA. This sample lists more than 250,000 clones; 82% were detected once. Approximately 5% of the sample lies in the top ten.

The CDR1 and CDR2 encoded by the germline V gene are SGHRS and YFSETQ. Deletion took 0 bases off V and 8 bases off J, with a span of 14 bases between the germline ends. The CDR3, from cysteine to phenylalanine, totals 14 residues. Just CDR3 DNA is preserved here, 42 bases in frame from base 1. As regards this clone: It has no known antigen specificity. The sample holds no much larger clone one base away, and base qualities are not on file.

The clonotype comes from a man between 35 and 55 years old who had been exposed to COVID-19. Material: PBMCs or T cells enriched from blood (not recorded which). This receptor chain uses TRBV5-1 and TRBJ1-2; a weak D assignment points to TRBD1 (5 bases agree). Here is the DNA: TGCGCCAGCAGCTTGGGACAGAACCTCATGGGCTACACCTTC. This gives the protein CASSLGQNLMGYTF. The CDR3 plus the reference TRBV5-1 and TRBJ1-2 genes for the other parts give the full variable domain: KAGVTQTPRYLIKTRGQQVTLSCSPISGHRSVSWYQQTPGQGLQFLFEYFSETQRNKGNFPGRFSGRQFSNSRSEMNVSTLELGDSALYLCASSLGQNLMGYTFGSGTRLTVV.